This T cell receptor beta chain was sequenced in a study of identical twins. The CDR3 contains 18 residues. Germline trimming cut 8 bases from V and 0 bases from J; bases unmatched to any gene: 12. It was template switching that added a universal primer site, and there were unique molecular identifiers on the cDNA. TCRdb analysed the 5' RACE reads with MiXCR anew, one entry per CDR3 protein. Of fewer than 250,000 distinct CDR3 sequences detected, approximately 7.8% appear once; the ten largest clones hold approximately 5.4%. The same data also contributed to another study, on yellow fever vaccine responses in identical twins. From that second work: Twins showed a vaccine T cell response that reportedly seemed partly convergent, partly personalized.

This receptor was taken from a woman between 18 and 29 years old in good health. V gene TRBV12-3 or TRBV12-4 combines with J gene TRBJ2-1; 11 bases line up with TRBD1. Sequenced sample: CD8+ T cells sorted from blood. CDR3 sequence (DNA): TGTGCCAGCTGTCTAGGGACAGGGGGTATGAGCTCCTACAATGAGCAGTTCTTC. Residues: CASCLGTGGMSSYNEQFF.